This T cell receptor (beta chain) was captured in a study of CD8 T cells in ankylosing spondylitis (dated by TCRdb to about 2017). As for the study more broadly: The study set out to find disease-linked TCR variants by profiling T cell receptor beta repertoires in ankylosing spondylitis patients and healthy donors. In total, the full study cohort was made up of about 110 healthy donors and some 26 ankylosing spondylitis patients. Peripheral blood samples were taken, and synovial fluid was additionally collected from ankylosing spondylitis patients.

Concerning this clonotype: Its antigen target is currently unknown. Base qualities were left out, and no much larger clone turns up one base away.

General findings and caveats noted by the study authors: In peripheral blood, the disease-linked clones were found at relatively low frequencies and had a CD8+ phenotype. Some of the motif variants had been reported before in the synovial fluid and blood of reactive arthritis patients, a finding that suggests common disease-initiation mechanisms. A TCR beta motif made up of several highly homologous amino acid variants appeared to be characteristic of blood from ankylosing spondylitis patients. According to the report, matched synovial fluid samples from ankylosing spondylitis patients were significantly enriched for the disease-linked clones.

The sequencer listed for this sample is Illumina HiSeq 2500. Quantitative 5'-RACE with molecular barcodes was used to prepare TCR beta libraries. Under the source paper's analysis protocol: Disease-linked TCR variants were identified with a new computational method built on a probabilistic model of VDJ rearrangement. TCRdb reprocessing: public reads trimmed at Q25 with fastp, clones called with MiXCR, in-frame beta chains kept. Records with the same CDR3 protein are collapsed into one entry carrying the most frequent genes and DNA. The V and J calls and clone size are TCRdb's, not the authors'. The sample contains 200,000 to 250,000 distinct CDR3 sequences, 32% of them found a single time. In total, the top ten clones hold approximately 4.6% of the sample. The CDR3 goes from the cysteine to the phenylalanine over 17 residues. Just the 51-base CDR3 DNA is kept, in frame starting at base 1. Unmatched junction bases come to 11, with V trimmed by 0 bases and J by 2 bases. The germline V gene provides CDR1 SQVTM and CDR2 ANQGSEA.

The source is a male donor with ankylosing spondylitis or in good health (not recorded which). Sequences were obtained from blood, either unsorted or a sorted T cell fraction (not recorded which). The V and J genes are TRBV29-1 and TRBJ2-3; 7 bases in the junction line up with TRBD2. The nucleotide sequence reads TGCAGCGTTGAAGAGGGGCCGGGGGGAGACCTCACAGATACGCAGTATTTT. Its coded protein is CSVEEGPGGDLTDTQYF.